A selection of T cell receptor beta chains follows, all from one sample in a study of vaccination effects on CD4 cells after COVID-19. Their target antigens are unknown. The protocol was immunoSEQ multiplex PCR, while the TCRdb copy is restricted to in-frame clones and leaves out a portion. The table has about 20,000 clones, 65% to 85% seen once. Material: CD4+ T cells from PBMCs cultured with HCoV-NL63 spike peptides, obtained before COVID-19 vaccination. The source is a human donor who received a COVID-19 vaccine. CDR3s include the opening cysteine and the closing phenylalanine or tryptophan. A D gene is named only where the DNA matches it firmly. Size values are once, few and many counts, or a class for expanded clones, and some rows have none.

V	size	D	J	CDR3	DNA
TRBV7-2	.	TRBD2	TRBJ2-5	CASSLSGRPETQYF	TGTGCCAGCAGCTTGAGCGGGAGACCGGAGACCCAGTACTTC
TRBV24-1	.	.	TRBJ2-7	CATSDPRGGPYEQYF	TGTGCCACCAGTGACCCGAGGGGGGGGCCCTACGAGCAGTACTTC
TRBV7-9	.	.	TRBJ1-4	CASSLAVATNEKLFF	TGTGCCAGCAGCTTAGCGGTAGCAACTAATGAAAAACTGTTTTTT
TRBV3-1/TRBV3-2	.	TRBD1	TRBJ2-5	CASSLGGTGKYQETQYF	TGTGCCAGCAGCCTTGGGGGGACAGGGAAGTACCAAGAGACCCAGTACTTC
TRBV20-1	.	.	TRBJ1-1	CSVYRVTEAFF	TGCAGTGTTTATAGGGTTACTGAAGCTTTCTTT
TRBV29-1	.	.	TRBJ2-7	CSVVLEGKNEQYF	TGCAGCGTTGTTTTGGAGGGAAAGAACGAGCAGTACTTC
TRBV7-9	.	TRBD2	TRBJ2-7	CASSFGRAVYEQYF	TGTGCCAGCAGCTTCGGGAGGGCCGTTTACGAGCAGTACTTC
TRBV18	.	.	TRBJ1-1	CASSPARATEAFF	TGTGCCAGCTCACCGGCCCGGGCCACTGAAGCTTTCTTT
TRBV12-3/TRBV12-4	.	.	TRBJ1-1	CASRQQGTGEAFF	TGTGCCAGCAGGCAGCAGGGGACTGGTGAAGCTTTCTTT
TRBV4-1	.	TRBD1	TRBJ2-7	CASSQGTGQGAYEQYF	TGCGCCAGCAGCCAAGGGACGGGACAGGGGGCTTACGAGCAGTACTTC
TRBV5-1	.	.	TRBJ2-1	CASSPADNPYNEQFF	TGCGCCAGCAGCCCAGCGGACAACCCTTACAATGAGCAGTTCTTC
TRBV5-4	.	TRBD1	TRBJ2-3	CASSKPKTGAGTDTQYF	TGTGCCAGCAGTAAGCCGAAGACAGGGGCGGGCACAGATACGCAGTATTTT
TRBV6-5	few	.	TRBJ1-1	CASSYSYGNTEAFF	TGTGCCAGCAGTTACTCATACGGGAACACTGAAGCTTTCTTT
TRBV3-1/TRBV3-2	few	.	TRBJ2-2	CASSQTNTGELFF	TGTGCCAGCAGCCAGACAAACACCGGGGAGCTGTTTTTT
TRBV19	.	.	TRBJ2-2	CASATRSNTGELFF	TGTGCCAGTGCGACTAGGTCGAACACCGGGGAGCTGTTTTTT
TRBV6-5	.	.	TRBJ2-7	CASSYEGFREQYF	TGTGCCAGCAGTTATGAGGGGTTTCGTGAGCAGTACTTC
TRBV15	.	.	TRBJ2-2	CATSRGFGWSGGGELFF	TGTGCCACCAGCAGAGGGTTTGGATGGAGTGGTGGCGGGGAGCTGTTTTTT
TRBV27	.	.	TRBJ1-5	CASSLSSWAGINQPQHF	TGTGCCAGCAGTTTAAGTTCGTGGGCAGGGATTAATCAGCCCCAGCATTTT
TRBV5-1	.	.	TRBJ2-7	CASSFGGRAYEQYF	TGCGCCAGCAGCTTTGGGGGGCGAGCCTACGAGCAGTACTTC
TRBV6-5	.	.	TRBJ1-2	CASSYSALNLPYGYTF	TGTGCCAGCAGTTACTCGGCCTTGAACCTTCCTTATGGCTACACCTTC
TRBV5-4	.	.	TRBJ2-7	CASSLGGGKGYEQYF	TGTGCCAGCAGCTTAGGTGGGGGTAAGGGGTACGAGCAGTACTTC
TRBV19	.	.	TRBJ2-2	CASRGPGVGTGELFF	TGTGCCAGTAGGGGGCCGGGAGTGGGCACCGGGGAGCTGTTTTTT
TRBV14	.	.	TRBJ1-1	CASSLLGGDTEAFF	TGTGCCAGCAGCCTCCTTGGGGGTGACACTGAAGCTTTCTTT
TRBV12-3/TRBV12-4	.	.	TRBJ1-2	CASSLAAGYGYTF	TGTGCCAGCAGTTTAGCGGCAGGTTATGGCTACACCTTC
TRBV5-1	.	TRBD2	TRBJ2-1	CASSTGTSGVGEQFF	TGCGCCAGCAGCACCGGGACTAGCGGGGTTGGGGAGCAGTTCTTC
TRBV5-4	few	TRBD1	TRBJ1-2	CASSSMTGNLYGYTF	TGTGCCAGCAGCTCGATGACAGGGAATCTCTATGGCTACACCTTC
TRBV7-7	once	.	TRBJ2-7	CASSPDLRREQYF	TGTGCCAGCAGCCCCGACCTGCGCCGTGAGCAGTACTTC
TRBV18	.	.	TRBJ1-3	CASSPRGASGNTIYF	TGTGCCAGCTCACCAAGGGGTGCCTCTGGAAACACCATATATTTT
TRBV7-8	.	.	TRBJ1-3	CASSLAGQSSGNTIYF	TGTGCCAGCAGCTTAGCGGGGCAATCTTCAGGAAACACCATATATTTT
TRBV6-4	few	TRBD1	TRBJ2-3	CASSGTGGTDTQYF	TGTGCCAGCAGTGGGACAGGGGGCACAGATACGCAGTATTTT
TRBV18	.	TRBD1	TRBJ2-6	CASSLGQGYHSGANVLTF	TGTGCCAGCTCCTTGGGACAGGGGTATCACTCTGGGGCCAACGTCCTGACTTTC
TRBV27	.	TRBD1	TRBJ2-7	CASQLNPDRTYEQYF	TGTGCCAGCCAACTCAATCCGGACAGGACCTACGAGCAGTACTTC
TRBV18	.	.	TRBJ1-3	CASSPATPSGNTIYF	TGTGCCAGCTCACCAGCTACACCCTCTGGAAACACCATATATTTT
TRBV5-1	.	.	TRBJ1-2	CASSPGTYGYTF	TGCGCCAGCAGCCCCGGGACCTATGGCTACACCTTC
TRBV10-2	once	TRBD1	TRBJ1-4	CASSTGGTNEKLFF	TGCGCCAGCAGTACAGGGGGAACTAATGAAAAACTGTTTTTT
TRBV5-1	.	.	TRBJ2-6	CASSLGSRISGANVLTF	TGCGCCAGCAGCTTGGGTTCACGGATCTCTGGGGCCAACGTCCTGACTTTC
TRBV7-2	.	.	TRBJ2-5	CASSSLRGETQYF	TGTGCCAGCAGCTCCCTGAGGGGCGAGACCCAGTACTTC
TRBV5-4	.	TRBD1	TRBJ2-5	CASSTQGAGETQYF	TGTGCCAGCAGCACACAGGGGGCTGGGGAGACCCAGTACTTC
TRBV6-4	.	TRBD1	TRBJ1-1	CASRQLNTQGTEAFF	TGTGCCAGCAGACAATTGAACACACAGGGGACTGAAGCTTTCTTT
TRBV10-3	.	TRBD2	TRBJ2-7	CAISALGTKSYSYEQYF	TGTGCCATCAGTGCCCTCGGGACTAAAAGTTACTCCTACGAGCAGTACTTC
TRBV7-9	.	.	TRBJ2-1	CASSEKRVRGSDEQFF	TGTGCCAGCAGCGAGAAGCGGGTCCGTGGATCTGATGAGCAGTTCTTC
TRBV12-5	.	.	TRBJ2-5	CASTIEETQYF	TGTGCTAGTACAATAGAAGAGACCCAGTACTTC
TRBV5-4	few	.	TRBJ1-4	CASSLAGVGEKLFF	TGTGCCAGCAGCTTGGCAGGCGTAGGTGAAAAACTGTTTTTT
TRBV21-1	.	.	TRBJ2-1	CASSKPLGGGLYNEQFF	TGTGCCAGCAGCAAACCTTTGGGGGGGGGCTTGTATAATGAGCAGTTCTTC
TRBV7-9	few	TRBD1	TRBJ1-5	CASSSQGDNQPQHF	TGTGCCAGCAGCTCTCAGGGGGACAATCAGCCCCAGCATTTT
TRBV19	.	.	TRBJ2-1	CATSRGVLFF	TGTGCCACCTCCAGAGGGGTCCTATTCTTC
TRBV25-1	.	.	TRBJ2-7	CASSEEGGSYEQYF	TGTGCCAGCAGTGAAGAGGGGGGCTCCTACGAGCAGTACTTC
TRBV11-2	.	.	TRBJ2-7	CASSLTGPLSYEQYF	TGTGCCAGCAGCTTGACAGGACCCCTCTCCTACGAGCAGTACTTC
TRBV6-4	.	.	TRBJ1-4	CASSDRDKSPKLFF	TGTGCCAGCAGTGACCGGGACAAAAGCCCGAAACTGTTTTTT
TRBV5-4	.	TRBD2	TRBJ2-2	CASSLTGWGLAIGELFF	TGTGCCAGCAGCTTAACAGGGTGGGGACTAGCTATCGGGGAGCTGTTTTTT